This TCR beta chain was identified in a study of graft-versus-host responses after intestinal transplantation. Across the study: The transplants performed in recipients were multivisceral, liver-intestinal, or isolated intestinal.

Generated by immunoSEQ multiplex PCR, the TCRdb table keeps only in-frame clones and is missing some. This table has approximately 76,000 clones, over 75% appearing once. CDR3 size: 13 residues. V gave up 1 base and J gave up 4 bases; unmatched junction bases: 0. Germline V gene data show CDR1 as LGHNA and CDR2 as YSLEER. Study results and caveats: GvH clones surfaced in recipient marrow, some emerging earlier in ileum or blood.

Concerning this clone itself: Its specificity is unknown.

The chain carries TRBV4-3 and TRBJ1-2, with TRBD1 matching over 7 bases. The source material was unstimulated CD4+ T cells sorted from spleen or lymph node cells, sampled before transplant. This TCR came from a human donor who was the organ donor for an intestinal transplant. CDR3 region: CASSQAGGYGYTF. In DNA, the CDR3 is TGCGCCAGCAGCCAAGCAGGGGGCTATGGCTACACCTTC.